One and the same sample provided the 27 T cell receptor beta chains below, sequenced in a study of cytomegalovirus exposure and HLA in healthy donors. Use of 60 Vbeta and 13 Jbeta primers characterized the PCR. This table comes from immunoSEQ multiplex PCR, and its TCRdb copy is limited to in-frame clones, with some not included. The table has around 120,000 clones, about 80% seen once; the top ten hold more than 7%. Input material: PBMCs. Receptors originate from a female donor in good health and CMV-seropositive.

This chain links TRBV5-1 with TRBJ1-4, with 12 nucleotides matching TRBD1. V shed 0 bases and J 4 bases; nucleotides not matched to a gene: 4. The CDR3 is made up of 17 amino acids. Looked up from germline, CDR1 is SGHRS and CDR2 is YFSETQ. In nucleotides, the CDR3 is TGCGCCAGCAGCTTGGTGGGACAGGGGGCTCTTAATGAAAAACTGTTTTTT. This encodes CASSLVGQGALNEKLFF.

This sequence joins TRBV19 and TRBJ1-5, with D tentatively TRBD1 (6 bases). The CDR3 has 15 amino acids. CDR1 LNHDA and CDR2 SQIVND come from the germline V gene (reference sequence). Deletions cut 3 bases from V and 3 bases from J, with 12 bases between. Here the CDR3 reads CASSMQGSYNQPQHF. The CDR3 DNA sequence: TGTGCCAGTAGTATGCAGGGGTCCTACAATCAGCCCCAGCATTTT.

J is TRBJ2-3 and V is TRBV5-4; D possibly corresponds to TRBD2 (7 bases). Trimming took 0 bases from V and 3 from J, leaving 8 bases between them. This CDR3 region has 14 residues. CDR1 SGHNT and CDR2 YYREEE come from the germline V gene (reference sequence). CDR3 sequence (DNA): TGTGCCAGCAGCTTGGAGGGGGGGACAGATACGCAGTATTTT. Translation: CASSLEGGTDTQYF.

A few counts support this clone. J is TRBJ1-2 and V is TRBV6-1; TRBD1 matches at 7 bases. From germline, CDR1 is MNHNS and CDR2 SASEGT. V was pared by 7 bases and J by 0 bases, with 5 bases of the junction left unmatched. The CDR3 consists of 14 residues. This chain's CDR3 is CASNRDSANYGYTF. CDR3 coding DNA: TGTGCCAGCAATAGGGACAGTGCTAACTATGGCTACACCTTC.

The chain recombines TRBV19 with TRBJ1-2; no reliable D call. The germline V gene encodes CDR1 LNHDA and CDR2 SQIVND (reference sequence). V lost 6 bases and J 4 bases, leaving 9 bases between the germline ends. The CDR3 runs 12 residues. The CDR3 region has the DNA TGTGCCAGTAGCCCGGGATTCTATGGCTACACCTTC. Protein sequence: CASSPGFYGYTF.

The rearrangement links TRBV19 to TRBJ2-1; D is unclear. Germline loops: CDR1 LNHDA, CDR2 SQIVND (reference sequence). The CDR3 covers 12 residues. Trimming shortened V by 3 bases and J by 5 bases, and 5 bases separated the two germline ends. The CDR3 spells CASSIPNNEQFF. The CDR3 nucleotides are TGTGCCAGTAGTATCCCTAACAATGAGCAGTTCTTC.

The chain links TRBV6-5 to TRBJ1-6; no clear D gene. Trimming stripped 7 bases from V and 11 bases from J, with 15 bases between. The CDR3 is 13 residues long. CDR1 is MNHEY and CDR2 is SVGAGI in the germline V gene. The CDR3 DNA follows: TGTGCCAGCAATTCCGCGTCCGGGGCACCCCTCCACTTT. Translation: CASNSASGAPLHF.

The rearrangement links TRBV5-1 to TRBJ1-1, with D hard to call. This CDR3 comprises 15 residues. Germline lookup yields CDR1 SGHRS and CDR2 YFSETQ. Trimming pared 0 bases from V and 0 bases from J, leaving 9 bases between. The CDR3 region is CASSLANTLNTEAFF. DNA for the CDR3: TGCGCCAGCAGCTTGGCCAACACCTTGAACACTGAAGCTTTCTTT. The full variable domain, with the rest looked up from reference TRBV5-1 and TRBJ1-1, is KAGVTQTPRYLIKTRGQQVTLSCSPISGHRSVSWYQQTPGQGLQFLFEYFSETQRNKGNFPGRFSGRQFSNSRSEMNVSTLELGDSALYLCASSLANTLNTEAFFGQGTRLTVV.

The rearrangement links TRBV5-1 to TRBJ2-5; 10 bases are a match to TRBD2. V dropped 5 bases and J dropped 5; count of bases not matched to a gene: 12. CDR3 size: 16 residues. CDR1 is SGHRS, CDR2 YFSETQ, per germline. CDR3 in DNA: TGCGCCAGCAGACAAGGAAGCGGGGGGGCCGGGGAGACCCAGTACTTC. It encodes CASRQGSGGAGETQYF.

The V call is TRBV19, the J call TRBJ2-4, with TRBD1 matching 7 bases. V was clipped by 3 bases and J by 3 bases; unmatched bases: 5. This CDR3 comprises 15 residues. Per germline, CDR1 LNHDA and CDR2 SQIVND (reference sequence). This CDR3 is CASSINPGGKNIQYF. In DNA, the CDR3 is TGTGCCAGTAGTATCAATCCAGGGGGCAAAAACATTCAGTACTTC.

The chain carries TRBV27 and TRBJ1-6, with D maybe TRBD1 (6 bases). Trimming removed 5 bases at V and 0 bases at J, with 17 bases between. The CDR3 contains 18 residues. The germline CDR1 and CDR2 sequences are MNHEY and SMNVEV (reference sequence). The CDR3 DNA reads as TGTGCCAGCAGTGTGCTGGGACAATCGGGCTCCTATAATTCACCCCTCCACTTT. As protein: CASSVLGQSGSYNSPLHF.

The DNA for the CDR3 is TGTGCCAGCAGCTTTACCAGGGGTACTGAAGCTTTCTTT. Translation gives CASSFTRGTEAFF. The chain joins TRBV11-2 to TRBJ1-1; tentatively, D is TRBD1 (6 bases). The germline CDR1 and CDR2 sequences are SGHAT and FQNNGV. CDR3 size: 13 residues. Trimming took 3 bases from V and 5 from J, leaving 10 bases between them.

The table lists this clone with a few counts. This chain joins TRBV5-4 and TRBJ1-2; TRBD1 matches 8 bases. CDR3 size: 14 residues. Per the germline V gene, CDR1 is SGHNT and CDR2 is YYREEE (reference sequence). V shed 3 bases, J shed 8 bases, and the junction held 9 bases outside the gene matches. The CDR3 DNA follows: TGTGCCAGCAGCTCCCTGGACAGGGAAGAGGGCTACACCTTC. It codes for CASSSLDREEGYTF.

This sequence joins TRBV6-5 and TRBJ1-1; 11 bases are shared with TRBD1. The V segment lost 6 bases and the J segment 5 bases; nucleotides outside the gene matches: 8. CDR3 size: 15 residues. Germline V gene lookup returns CDR1 MNHEY and CDR2 SVGAGI. The CDR3 DNA follows: TGTGCCAGCAGCAGAACCGGGACAGGGGGGACTGAAGCTTTCTTT. Its protein is CASSRTGTGGTEAFF.

The genes are TRBV30 and TRBJ2-5; 8 positions match TRBD2. This CDR3 has 15 amino acids. V lost 0 bases, J lost 1 base, and 4 bases stayed unmatched. Germline V CDR1 and CDR2: GTSNPN, SVGIG (reference sequence). The CDR3: CAWSVRLARQETQYF. In DNA form, the CDR3 reads TGTGCCTGGAGTGTACGACTAGCGCGCCAAGAGACCCAGTACTTC.

CDR3 region: CASTPGGGSEQFF. For the CDR3, the DNA is TGTGCCAGCACGCCCGGGGGGGGAAGTGAGCAGTTCTTC. This rearrangement joins TRBV6-5 to TRBJ2-1, with 8 positions matching TRBD2. The germline V gene encodes CDR1 MNHEY and CDR2 SVGAGI. The CDR3 loop spans 13 amino acids. V was pared by 7 bases and J by 9 bases, with 8 bases of the junction left unmatched.

The rearrangement joins TRBV6-6 to TRBJ2-7; TRBD1 might be the D (6 bases). V shed 7 bases and J shed 2 bases, with 18 bases lying between them. CDR3 size: 15 residues. Germline CDR1 is MNHNY and CDR2 is SVGAGI (reference sequence). The CDR3, as DNA: TGTGCCAGCAAAGGGGAAGGGGGACAAACCTACGAGCAGTACTTC. Amino acid sequence: CASKGEGGQTYEQYF.

V gene TRBV18 combines with J gene TRBJ2-7; a weak D match, TRBD2 (7 bases). The germline gives CDR1 KGHSH, CDR2 LQKENI. The germline V and J ends were trimmed by 3 bases and 4 bases, with 25 bases remaining between them. This CDR3 region has 18 residues. This CDR3 reads CASSPQHRGAQGLYEQYF. DNA for the CDR3: TGTGCCAGCTCACCCCAGCATCGGGGGGCTCAGGGATTGTACGAGCAGTACTTC.

This chain joins TRBV5-1 and TRBJ1-3; D remains ambiguous. Trimming took off 0 bases at V and 3 bases at J, with 13 bases between the two ends. Germline V lookup: CDR1 SGHRS, CDR2 YFSETQ. This CDR3 has 16 amino acids. The DNA for the CDR3 is TGCGCCAGCAGCTTGGCCGGGGTAGTCTTTGGAAACACCATATATTTT. Amino acids: CASSLAGVVFGNTIYF.

This chain links TRBV28 with TRBJ1-4, with a weak D call TRBD1 (5 bases). The CDR3 loop spans 15 amino acids. Trimming left V 6 bases short and J 6 bases short, with 17 bases between. CDR1 is MDHEN, CDR2 SYDVKM, per germline. CDR3 DNA: TGTGCCAGCAGAAATTCAGGGAATGCTTATGAAAAACTGTTTTTT. It yields the protein CASRNSGNAYEKLFF.

The chain joins TRBV11-3 to TRBJ2-2; possible D gene TRBD2, 5 bases. The V end was cut by 5 bases, the J end by 5 bases, with 12 bases between. This CDR3 is 14 amino acids long. The germline V gene has CDR1 SGHNT and CDR2 YENEEA. The chain's CDR3 is CASSPRTSTGELFF. DNA for the CDR3: TGTGCCAGCAGCCCCCGAACTAGTACCGGGGAGCTGTTTTTT.

The chain joins TRBV7-6 to TRBJ2-7; D call uncertain. The CDR3 runs to 15 residues. The germline gives CDR1 SGHVS, CDR2 FNYEAQ. V was pared by 1 base and J by 0 bases, with 10 bases between. CDR3 loop: CASSLEAGLSYEQYF. CDR3 coding DNA: TGTGCCAGCAGCTTAGAGGCAGGCCTCTCCTACGAGCAGTACTTC.

This sequence joins TRBV9 and TRBJ1-2; 10 nucleotides match TRBD1. CDR3 size: 14 residues. Looked up from germline, CDR1 is SGDLS and CDR2 is YYNGEE. Trimming at V came to 3 bases and at J to 2 bases, leaving 1 base not matched to a gene. The CDR3, as DNA: TGTGCCAGCAGCGGGGACAGGGGAAACTATGGCTACACCTTC. Its protein product is CASSGDRGNYGYTF.

The chain is built from TRBV7-2 and TRBJ2-3; 9 bases agree with TRBD1. Germline trimming cut 4 bases from V and 3 bases from J; bases unmatched to any gene: 5. Germline CDR1 reads SGHTA; CDR2 reads FQGNSA. The CDR3 extends over 15 amino acids. The CDR3 sequence: CASSSGTGRTDTQYF. The CDR3 nucleotides read TGTGCCAGCAGCTCCGGGACAGGGAGAACAGATACGCAGTATTTT.

The chain links TRBV9 to TRBJ1-2; D is ambiguous. Trimming took off 4 bases at V and 0 bases at J, with 16 bases between the two ends. CDR3 length: 16 residues. Germline CDR1 SGDLS, CDR2 YYNGEE. The CDR3 is CASSSVLQATNYGYTF. The CDR3, as DNA: TGTGCCAGCAGCTCCGTACTCCAGGCGACTAACTATGGCTACACCTTC.

This clone is a singleton in its sample. This chain links TRBV11-2 with TRBJ1-1; D is ambiguous. Germline CDR1 SGHAT, CDR2 FQNNGV. This CDR3 contains 13 residues. V was clipped by 5 bases and J by 1 base, with 8 bases between them. CDR3 protein: CASSPYKNTEAFF. CDR3 DNA: TGTGCCAGCAGCCCTTACAAGAACACTGAAGCTTTCTTT.

In its sample, this clone was seen once. The CDR3: CAWSGTGRNTEAFF. In nucleotides, the CDR3 is TGTGCCTGGAGCGGGACAGGGCGGAACACTGAAGCTTTCTTT. The chain is built from TRBV30 and TRBJ1-1; 9 bases agree with TRBD1. This CDR3 contains 14 residues. The germline V gene encodes CDR1 GTSNPN and CDR2 SVGIG (reference sequence). The J segment lost 1 base and the V segment lost 3 bases, leaving 3 bases of the junction unmatched. Variable domain in full (rest from reference TRBV30 and TRBJ1-1): SQTIHQWPATLVQPVGSPLSLECTVEGTSNPNLYWYRQAAGRGLQLLFYSVGIGQISSEVPQNLSASRPQDRQFILSSKKLLLSDSGFYLCAWSGTGRNTEAFFGQGTRLTVV.